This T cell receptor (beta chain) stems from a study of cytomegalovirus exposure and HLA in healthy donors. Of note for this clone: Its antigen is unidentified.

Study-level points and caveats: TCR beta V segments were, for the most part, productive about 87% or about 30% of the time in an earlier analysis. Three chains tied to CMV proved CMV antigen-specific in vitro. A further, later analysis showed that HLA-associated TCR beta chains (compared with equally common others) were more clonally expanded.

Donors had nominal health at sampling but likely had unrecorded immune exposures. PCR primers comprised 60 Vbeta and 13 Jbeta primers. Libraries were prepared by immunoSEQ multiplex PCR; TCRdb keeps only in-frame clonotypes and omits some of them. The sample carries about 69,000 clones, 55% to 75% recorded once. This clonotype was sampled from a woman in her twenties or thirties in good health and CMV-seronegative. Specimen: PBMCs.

In DNA, the CDR3 is TGTGCCTGGAGCCTGGGACAGGGGAACACTGAAGCTTTCTTT. Translation: CAWSLGQGNTEAFF. The chain combines TRBV30 with TRBJ1-1; the match to TRBD1 covers 9 bases. The trim removed 3 bases at V and 1 base at J, leaving 3 bases unmatched. The CDR3 loop spans 14 amino acids. Germline V gene lookup returns CDR1 GTSNPN and CDR2 SVGIG (reference sequence).